The count of the clone carrying this TCR beta chain is one. These data come from a study of radiation and T cells in renal cell carcinoma. This table comes from immunoSEQ multiplex PCR, and its TCRdb copy is limited to in-frame clones, with some not included. Found here are tens of thousands of clones, 82% of them singletons; the top ten hold roughly 6.1%. Time point reported: baseline pretreatment blood. Treatment: 15 Gy SBRT to primary tumor, nephrectomy 4 weeks later. Sequencing was performed on blood, taken from a patient whose treatment included radiotherapy and nephrectomy. The clonotype originates from a man aged 60-69 years with renal cell carcinoma.

CDR3 residues: CASSQEGGRPINEQFF. The CDR3 bases are TGTGCCAGCAGCCAAGAGGGCGGGAGGCCCATAAATGAGCAGTTCTTC. The J gene is TRBJ2-1, the V gene TRBV14; 8 nucleotides line up with TRBD2. The CDR3 runs 16 residues. Unmatched junction bases numbered 8, after V lost 0 bases and J lost 7 bases. Germline values: CDR1 SGHDN, CDR2 FVKESK.